This T cell receptor (beta chain) was obtained from a study of T cells in localized non-small cell lung cancer. General study findings and limits: Of the tissues analyzed, uninvolved adjacent lung showed maximal T cell clonality, greater than tumor.

This clone occurred once. Its antigen is as yet unknown. Germline V gene data show CDR1 as SGHRS and CDR2 as YFSETQ. The CDR3 sequence is 18 residues long. V lost 4 bases to trimming and J lost 2 bases; unmatched junction nucleotides: 9. TCRdb's table, derived via immunoSEQ multiplex PCR, lists solely in-frame clones and lacks some. The table has about 41,000 clones, 65% to 90% seen once. This specimen consisted of PBMCs, obtained before any cancer treatment. This rearrangement joins TRBV5-1 to TRBJ2-5; 15 bases agree with TRBD2. The sequence derives from a man aged 40-75 years with stage II lung adenocarcinoma. The CDR3 DNA reads as TGCGCCAGCAGCCCCGGACTAGCGGGGGGGCGGGGGCAAGAGACCCAGTACTTC. It yields the protein CASSPGLAGGRGQETQYF.